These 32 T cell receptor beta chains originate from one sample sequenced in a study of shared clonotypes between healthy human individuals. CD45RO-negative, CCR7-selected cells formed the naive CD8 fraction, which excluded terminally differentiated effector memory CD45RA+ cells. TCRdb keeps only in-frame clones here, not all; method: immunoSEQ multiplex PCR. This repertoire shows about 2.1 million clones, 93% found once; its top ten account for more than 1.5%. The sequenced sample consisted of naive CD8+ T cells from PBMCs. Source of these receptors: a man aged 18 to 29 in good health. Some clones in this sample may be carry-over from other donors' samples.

CDR3 amino acids: CASRQGQVTNEKLFF. CDR3 nucleotide sequence: TGTGCCAGCAGACAGGGACAGGTGACTAATGAAAAACTGTTTTTT. The chain uses TRBV28 and TRBJ1-4, with 8 bases fitting TRBD1. CDR3 length: 15 amino acids. The germline V gene encodes CDR1 MDHEN and CDR2 SYDVKM. The junction had 5 bases not matched to a gene; V was cut back by 6 bases and J by 2 bases.

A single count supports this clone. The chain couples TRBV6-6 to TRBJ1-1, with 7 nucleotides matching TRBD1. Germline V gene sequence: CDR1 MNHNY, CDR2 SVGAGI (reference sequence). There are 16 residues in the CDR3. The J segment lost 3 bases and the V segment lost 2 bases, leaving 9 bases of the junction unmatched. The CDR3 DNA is TGTGCCAGCAGTTACCTGAAGGACAGGTCCGACACTGAAGCTTTCTTT. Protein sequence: CASSYLKDRSDTEAFF.

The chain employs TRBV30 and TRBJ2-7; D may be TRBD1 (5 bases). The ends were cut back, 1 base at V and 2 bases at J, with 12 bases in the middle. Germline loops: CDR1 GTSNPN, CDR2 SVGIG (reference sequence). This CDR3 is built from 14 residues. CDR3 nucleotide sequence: TGTGCCTGGAGTGGCCAGCTGACAGCCTACGAGCAGTACTTC. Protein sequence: CAWSGQLTAYEQYF. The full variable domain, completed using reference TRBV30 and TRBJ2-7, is SQTIHQWPATLVQPVGSPLSLECTVEGTSNPNLYWYRQAAGRGLQLLFYSVGIGQISSEVPQNLSASRPQDRQFILSSKKLLLSDSGFYLCAWSGQLTAYEQYFGPGTRLTVT.

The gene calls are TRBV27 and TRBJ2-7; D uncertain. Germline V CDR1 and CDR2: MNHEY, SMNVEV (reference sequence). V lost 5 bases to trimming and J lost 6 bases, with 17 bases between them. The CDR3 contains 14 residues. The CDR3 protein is CASSLNVGVLEQYF. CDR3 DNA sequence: TGTGCCAGCAGTCTCAACGTGGGCGTTCTCGAGCAGTACTTC.

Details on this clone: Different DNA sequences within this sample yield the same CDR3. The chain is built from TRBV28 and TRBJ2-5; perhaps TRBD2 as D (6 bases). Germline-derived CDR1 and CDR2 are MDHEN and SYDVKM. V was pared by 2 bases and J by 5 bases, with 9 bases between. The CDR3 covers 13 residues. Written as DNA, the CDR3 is TGTGCCAGCAGTTTAGGTGGGGGGGAGACCCAGTACTTC. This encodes CASSLGGGETQYF.

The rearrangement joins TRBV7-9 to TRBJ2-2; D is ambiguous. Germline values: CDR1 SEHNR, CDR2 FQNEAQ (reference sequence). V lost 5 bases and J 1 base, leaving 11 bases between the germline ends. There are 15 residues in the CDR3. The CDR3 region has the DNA TGTGCCAGCAGCCCTAGGGAAGGGAACACCGGGGAGCTGTTTTTT. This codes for CASSPREGNTGELFF.

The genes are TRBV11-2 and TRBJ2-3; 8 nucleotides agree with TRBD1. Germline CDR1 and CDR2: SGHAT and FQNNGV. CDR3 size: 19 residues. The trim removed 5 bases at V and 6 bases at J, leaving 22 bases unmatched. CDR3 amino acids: CASSRIWEIRTGNLDTQYF. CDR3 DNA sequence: TGTGCCAGCAGCAGAATTTGGGAGATAAGGACAGGGAATTTGGATACGCAGTATTTT. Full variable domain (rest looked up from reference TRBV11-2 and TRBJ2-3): EAGVAQSPRYKIIEKRQSVAFWCNPISGHATLYWYQQILGQGPKLLIQFQNNGVVDDSQLPKDRFSAERLKGVDSTLKIQPAKLEDSAVYLCASSRIWEIRTGNLDTQYFGPGTRLTVL.

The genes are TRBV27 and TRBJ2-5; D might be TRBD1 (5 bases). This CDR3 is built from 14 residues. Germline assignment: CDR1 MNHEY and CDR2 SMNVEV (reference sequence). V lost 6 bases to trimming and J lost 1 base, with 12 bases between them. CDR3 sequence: CASRPRTSQETQYF. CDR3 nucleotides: TGTGCCAGCAGACCTAGGACAAGCCAAGAGACCCAGTACTTC.

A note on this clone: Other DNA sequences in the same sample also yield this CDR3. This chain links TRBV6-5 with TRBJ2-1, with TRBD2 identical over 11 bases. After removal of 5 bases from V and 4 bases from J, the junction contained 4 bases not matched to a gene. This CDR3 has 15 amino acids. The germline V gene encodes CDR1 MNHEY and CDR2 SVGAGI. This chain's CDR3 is CASSLLAGGYNEQFF. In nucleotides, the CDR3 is TGTGCCAGCAGTCTCCTAGCGGGAGGTTACAATGAGCAGTTCTTC.

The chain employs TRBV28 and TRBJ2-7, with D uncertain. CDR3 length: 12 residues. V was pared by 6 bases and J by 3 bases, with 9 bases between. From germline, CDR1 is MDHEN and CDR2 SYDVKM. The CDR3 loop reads CASSVDDYEQYF. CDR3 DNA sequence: TGTGCCAGCAGCGTGGACGACTACGAGCAGTACTTC.

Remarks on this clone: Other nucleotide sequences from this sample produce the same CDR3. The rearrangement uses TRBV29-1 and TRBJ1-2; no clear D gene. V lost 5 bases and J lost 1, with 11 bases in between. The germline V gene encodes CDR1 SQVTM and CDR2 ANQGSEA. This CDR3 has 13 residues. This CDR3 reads CSVHRHSNYGYTF. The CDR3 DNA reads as TGCAGCGTTCACCGTCACAGTAACTATGGCTACACCTTC.

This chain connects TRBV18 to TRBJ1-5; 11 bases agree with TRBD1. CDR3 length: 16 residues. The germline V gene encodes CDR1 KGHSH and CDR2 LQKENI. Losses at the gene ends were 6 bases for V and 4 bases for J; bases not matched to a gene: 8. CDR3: CASSEDRGLGNQPQHF. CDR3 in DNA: TGTGCCAGCTCCGAGGACAGGGGGCTAGGGAATCAGCCCCAGCATTTT.

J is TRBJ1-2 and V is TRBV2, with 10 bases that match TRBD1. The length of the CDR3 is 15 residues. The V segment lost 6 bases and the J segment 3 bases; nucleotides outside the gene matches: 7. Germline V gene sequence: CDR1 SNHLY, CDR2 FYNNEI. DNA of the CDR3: TGTGCCAGCAGGGGACAGGGGACTGGGCACTATGGCTACACCTTC. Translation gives CASRGQGTGHYGYTF.

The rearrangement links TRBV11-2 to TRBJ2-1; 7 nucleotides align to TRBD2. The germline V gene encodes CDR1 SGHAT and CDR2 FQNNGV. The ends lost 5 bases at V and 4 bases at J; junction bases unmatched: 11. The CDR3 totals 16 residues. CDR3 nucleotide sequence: TGTGCCAGCAGCCGAAAAGGGACTACGGTATACAATGAGCAGTTCTTC. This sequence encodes CASSRKGTTVYNEQFF.

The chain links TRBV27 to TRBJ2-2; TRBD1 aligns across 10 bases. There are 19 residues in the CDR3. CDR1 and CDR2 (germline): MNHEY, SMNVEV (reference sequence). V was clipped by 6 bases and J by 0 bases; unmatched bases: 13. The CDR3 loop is CASSFIQTGTGANTGELFF. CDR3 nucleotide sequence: TGTGCCAGCAGCTTCATTCAAACCGGGACAGGGGCGAACACCGGGGAGCTGTTTTTT.

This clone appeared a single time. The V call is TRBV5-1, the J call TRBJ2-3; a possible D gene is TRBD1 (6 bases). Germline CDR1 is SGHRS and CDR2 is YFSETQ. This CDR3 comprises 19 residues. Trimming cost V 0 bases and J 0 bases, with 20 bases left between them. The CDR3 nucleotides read TGCGCCAGCAGCTTGGTGGCAGGGGTCTATATATCTAGCACAGATACGCAGTATTTT. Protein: CASSLVAGVYISSTDTQYF.

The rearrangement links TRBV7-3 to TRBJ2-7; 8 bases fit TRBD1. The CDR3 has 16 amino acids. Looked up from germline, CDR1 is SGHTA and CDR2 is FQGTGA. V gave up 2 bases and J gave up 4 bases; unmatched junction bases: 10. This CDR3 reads CASSLDSGTGLYEQYF. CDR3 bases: TGTGCCAGCAGCTTAGATTCCGGGACAGGATTATACGAGCAGTACTTC.

The CDR3 reads CASSSRTGHSSYEQYF. The CDR3 nucleotides read TGCGCCAGCAGCTCTCGGACAGGGCATTCCTCCTACGAGCAGTACTTC. This chain uses TRBV4-3 with TRBJ2-7; 8 bases are shared with TRBD1. J lost 0 bases, V lost 5 bases, and 9 bases had no gene match. CDR3 size: 16 residues. CDR1 and CDR2 from the germline V gene are LGHNA and YSLEER.

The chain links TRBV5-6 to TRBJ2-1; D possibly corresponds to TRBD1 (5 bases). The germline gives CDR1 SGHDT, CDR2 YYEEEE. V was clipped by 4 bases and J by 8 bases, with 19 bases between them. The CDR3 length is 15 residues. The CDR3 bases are TGTGCCAGCAGCGTTATTCAGGGAAACGGCGATGAGCAGTTCTTC. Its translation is CASSVIQGNGDEQFF. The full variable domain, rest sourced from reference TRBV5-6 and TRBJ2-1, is DAGVTQSPTHLIKTRGQQVTLRCSPKSGHDTVSWYQQALGQGPQFIFQYYEEEERQRGNFPDRFSGHQFPNYSSELNVNALLLGDSALYLCASSVIQGNGDEQFFGPGTRLTVL.

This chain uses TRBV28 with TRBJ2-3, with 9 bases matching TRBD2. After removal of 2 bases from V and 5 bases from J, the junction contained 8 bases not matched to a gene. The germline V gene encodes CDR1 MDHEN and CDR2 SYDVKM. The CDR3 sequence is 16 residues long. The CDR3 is CASSLVSGRPLDTQYF. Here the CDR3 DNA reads TGTGCCAGCAGTTTAGTAAGCGGGAGGCCCCTAGATACGCAGTATTTT. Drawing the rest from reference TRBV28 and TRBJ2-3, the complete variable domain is DVKVTQSSRYLVKRTGEKVFLECVQDMDHENMFWYRQDPGLGLRLIYFSYDVKMKEKGDIPEGYSVSREKKERFSLILESASTNQTSMYLCASSLVSGRPLDTQYFGPGTRLTVL.

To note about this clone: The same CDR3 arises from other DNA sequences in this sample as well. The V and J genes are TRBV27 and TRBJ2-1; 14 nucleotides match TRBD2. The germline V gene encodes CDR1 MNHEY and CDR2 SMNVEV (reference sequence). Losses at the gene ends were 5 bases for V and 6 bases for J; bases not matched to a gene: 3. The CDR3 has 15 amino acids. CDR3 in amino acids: CASSPGTSGSNEQFF. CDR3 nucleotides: TGTGCCAGCAGTCCTGGGACTAGCGGGAGCAATGAGCAGTTCTTC.

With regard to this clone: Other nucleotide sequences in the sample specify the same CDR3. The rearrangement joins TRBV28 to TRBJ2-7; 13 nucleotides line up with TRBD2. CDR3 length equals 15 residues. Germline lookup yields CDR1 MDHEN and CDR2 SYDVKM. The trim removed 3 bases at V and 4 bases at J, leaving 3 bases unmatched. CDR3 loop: CASSFGLAGAYEQYF. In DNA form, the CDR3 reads TGTGCCAGCAGTTTCGGACTAGCGGGAGCTTACGAGCAGTACTTC.

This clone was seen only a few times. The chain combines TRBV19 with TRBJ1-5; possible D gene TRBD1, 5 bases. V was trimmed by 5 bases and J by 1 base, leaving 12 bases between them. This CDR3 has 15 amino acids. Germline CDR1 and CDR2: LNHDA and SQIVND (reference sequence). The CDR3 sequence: CASSPAGISNQPQHF. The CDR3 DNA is TGTGCCAGTAGTCCTGCAGGGATCAGCAATCAGCCCCAGCATTTT.

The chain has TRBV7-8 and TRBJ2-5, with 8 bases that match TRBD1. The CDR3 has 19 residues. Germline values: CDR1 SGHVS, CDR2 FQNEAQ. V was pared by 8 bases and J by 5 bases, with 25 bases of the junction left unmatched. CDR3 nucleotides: TGTGCCAGCGGGGTCCAGAAACAGGGGGTGTTCCGAATAGCGGAGACCCAGTACTTC. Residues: CASGVQKQGVFRIAETQYF. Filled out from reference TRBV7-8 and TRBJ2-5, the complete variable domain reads GAGVSQSPRYKVAKRGQDVALRCDPISGHVSLFWYQQALGQGPEFLTYFQNEAQLDKSGLPSDRFFAERPEGSVSTLKIQRTQQEDSAVYLCASGVQKQGVFRIAETQYFGPGTRLLVL.

CDR3 loop: CASSLSRGGPAGGYTF. The CDR3 DNA is TGTGCCAGCAGTTTATCAAGGGGCGGGCCTGCGGGGGGCTACACCTTC. The J gene is TRBJ1-2, the V gene TRBV27; TRBD1 might be the D (5 bases). There are 16 residues in the CDR3. V dropped 0 bases and J dropped 8 bases, with 19 bases sitting between them. Germline CDR1 MNHEY, CDR2 SMNVEV (reference sequence).

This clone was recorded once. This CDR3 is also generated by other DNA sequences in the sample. The CDR3 coding sequence is TGTGCCTGGAGTTGGGGGAACACTGAAGCTTTCTTT. This gives the protein CAWSWGNTEAFF. The chain links TRBV30 to TRBJ1-1; D gene unclear. The CDR3 covers 12 residues. The ends were cut back, 2 bases at V and 1 base at J, with 5 bases in the middle. Germline-derived CDR1 and CDR2 are GTSNPN and SVGIG (reference sequence).

The CDR3 DNA reads as TGTGCCAGCAGCCGCACGGGACTAGCATACAATGAGCAGTTCTTC. Translated, it gives CASSRTGLAYNEQFF. The chain joins TRBV14 to TRBJ2-1, with 9 bases lining up with TRBD2. The CDR3 is 15 residues long. With 4 bases clipped from V and 4 bases from J, the junction kept 5 bases outside the gene matches. Germline V gene lookup returns CDR1 SGHDN and CDR2 FVKESK.

CDR3 residues: CAIEAGVGNEQFF. CDR3 DNA sequence: TGTGCCATCGAGGCAGGGGTGGGCAATGAGCAGTTCTTC. This chain links TRBV10-3 with TRBJ2-1, with TRBD1 as a possible D gene (6 bases). Per germline, CDR1 ENHRY and CDR2 SYGVKD. Trimming cost V 8 bases and J 6 bases, with 14 bases left between them. This CDR3 has 13 residues.

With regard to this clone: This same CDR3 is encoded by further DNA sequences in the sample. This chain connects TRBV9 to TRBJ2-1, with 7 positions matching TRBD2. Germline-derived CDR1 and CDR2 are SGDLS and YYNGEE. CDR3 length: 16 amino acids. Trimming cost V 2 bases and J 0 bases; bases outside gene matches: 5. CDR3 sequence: CASSVPSGSSYNEQFF. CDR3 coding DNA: TGTGCCAGCAGCGTCCCTAGCGGCAGCTCCTACAATGAGCAGTTCTTC.

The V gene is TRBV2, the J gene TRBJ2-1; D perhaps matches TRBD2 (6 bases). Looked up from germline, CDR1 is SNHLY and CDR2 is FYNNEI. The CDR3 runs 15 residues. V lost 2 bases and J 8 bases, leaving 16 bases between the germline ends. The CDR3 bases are TGTGCCAGCAGTGAAAAGATGGGAGGCGTGGATGAGCAGTTCTTC. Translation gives CASSEKMGGVDEQFF.

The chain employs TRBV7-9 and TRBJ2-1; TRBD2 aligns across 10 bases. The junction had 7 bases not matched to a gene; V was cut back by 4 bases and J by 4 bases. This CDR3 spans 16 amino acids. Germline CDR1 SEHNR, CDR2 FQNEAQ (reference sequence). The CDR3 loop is CASSSKLAGRYNEQFF. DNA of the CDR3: TGTGCCAGCAGCTCCAAACTAGCGGGAAGGTACAATGAGCAGTTCTTC.

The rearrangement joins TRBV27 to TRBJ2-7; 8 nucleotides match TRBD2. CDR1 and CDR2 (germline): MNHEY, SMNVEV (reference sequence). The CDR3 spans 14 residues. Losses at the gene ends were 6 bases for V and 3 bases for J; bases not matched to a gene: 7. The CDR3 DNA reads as TGTGCCAGCAGCCTACTAGCGGAGCGCTACGAGCAGTACTTC. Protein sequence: CASSLLAERYEQYF.